This is a list of T cell receptor beta chains from one sample in a study of blood T cell repertoires in COVID-19. Repertoires were generated with immunoSEQ multiplex PCR, while TCRdb's copy carries only in-frame clones and drops some. The top ten clones hold 3.9% of a sample with 330,000 or so clones, roughly 90% of them seen once. Input material: peripheral blood. Receptors were obtained from a woman aged 55-75 years with COVID-19, enrolled during active disease. Both conserved end residues are part of each CDR3. Fields, in order: V gene, CDR3 length, D gene, clone size, J gene, CDR3 protein, CDR3 DNA. A D gene is named only where the DNA matches it firmly. Only part of the rows carry a size: once, few, many, or a class if the clone is expanded.

v_gene: TRBV27
len: 13
d_gene: -
abundance: -
j_gene: TRBJ1-5
CDR3aa: CASSFSSNQPQHF
CDR3nt: TGTGCCAGCAGTTTTAGCAGCAATCAGCCCCAGCATTTT

v_gene: TRBV28
len: 13
d_gene: -
abundance: few
j_gene: TRBJ1-2
CDR3aa: CASSLGGGDGYTF
CDR3nt: TGTGCCAGCAGTTTGGGCGGAGGGGATGGCTACACCTTC

v_gene: TRBV5-1
len: 18
d_gene: -
abundance: -
j_gene: TRBJ1-1
CDR3aa: CASSRPPQSGTGGTEAFF
CDR3nt: TGCGCCAGCAGCCGGCCCCCCCAATCCGGGACGGGGGGGACTGAAGCTTTCTTT

v_gene: TRBV5-1
len: 14
d_gene: -
abundance: -
j_gene: TRBJ1-2
CDR3aa: CASSLVEASYGYTF
CDR3nt: TGCGCCAGCAGCTTGGTTGAGGCGTCCTATGGCTACACCTTC

v_gene: TRBV19
len: 15
d_gene: TRBD1
abundance: -
j_gene: TRBJ1-2
CDR3aa: CASTRTGGANYGYTF
CDR3nt: TGTGCCAGTACCCGAACAGGGGGAGCTAACTATGGCTACACCTTC

v_gene: TRBV5-4
len: 14
d_gene: -
abundance: -
j_gene: TRBJ1-1
CDR3aa: CASSLEDRNTEAFF
CDR3nt: TGTGCCAGCAGCTTGGAGGACAGGAACACTGAAGCTTTCTTT

v_gene: TRBV11-3
len: 14
d_gene: TRBD1
abundance: -
j_gene: TRBJ2-7
CDR3aa: CASASPGQANQQYF
CDR3nt: TGTGCCAGCGCCTCCCCGGGACAGGCGAACCAGCAGTACTTC

v_gene: TRBV5-1
len: 15
d_gene: -
abundance: -
j_gene: TRBJ1-2
CDR3aa: CASSLAPGHNYGYTF
CDR3nt: TGCGCCAGCAGCTTGGCCCCGGGACATAACTATGGCTACACCTTC

v_gene: TRBV18
len: 15
d_gene: TRBD1
abundance: -
j_gene: TRBJ1-5
CDR3aa: CASSPQGARDQPQHF
CDR3nt: TGTGCCAGCTCACCACAGGGGGCCCGGGACCAGCCCCAGCATTTT

v_gene: TRBV5-1
len: 13
d_gene: -
abundance: -
j_gene: TRBJ1-2
CDR3aa: CASSLGSNYGYTF
CDR3nt: TGCGCCAGCAGCTTGGGTAGTAACTATGGCTACACCTTC

v_gene: TRBV28
len: 13
d_gene: TRBD1
abundance: -
j_gene: TRBJ1-4
CDR3aa: CASGRDRDEKLFF
CDR3nt: TGTGCCAGCGGAAGGGACAGGGATGAAAAACTGTTTTTT

v_gene: TRBV28
len: 15
d_gene: -
abundance: -
j_gene: TRBJ2-5
CDR3aa: CASSLLVRPGETQYF
CDR3nt: TGTGCCAGCAGTTTATTAGTGAGGCCCGGGGAGACCCAGTACTTC

v_gene: TRBV6-5
len: 14
d_gene: TRBD2
abundance: -
j_gene: TRBJ2-1
CDR3aa: CASPTSGAPREQFF
CDR3nt: TGTGCCAGCCCGACTAGCGGGGCACCCAGGGAGCAGTTCTTC

v_gene: TRBV5-1
len: 17
d_gene: TRBD1
abundance: -
j_gene: TRBJ1-3
CDR3aa: CASSWDSSGPLGNTIYF
CDR3nt: TGCGCCAGCAGCTGGGACAGTTCTGGGCCTTTGGGAAACACCATATATTTT

v_gene: TRBV27
len: 13
d_gene: -
abundance: -
j_gene: TRBJ2-1
CDR3aa: CASGLRRGSEQFF
CDR3nt: TGTGCCAGCGGACTAAGACGGGGAAGTGAGCAGTTCTTC

v_gene: TRBV27
len: 15
d_gene: -
abundance: -
j_gene: TRBJ2-7
CDR3aa: CASSPQGAGVYEQYF
CDR3nt: TGTGCCAGCAGCCCCCAGGGGGCGGGGGTATACGAGCAGTACTTC

v_gene: TRBV5-4
len: 15
d_gene: -
abundance: -
j_gene: TRBJ1-6
CDR3aa: CASSLDRTSDSPLHF
CDR3nt: TGTGCCAGCAGCTTGGACAGGACCTCCGATTCACCCCTCCACTTT

v_gene: TRBV19
len: 14
d_gene: TRBD1
abundance: few
j_gene: TRBJ1-5
CDR3aa: CASSGGTGQQPQHF
CDR3nt: TGTGCCAGTAGTGGAGGGACAGGGCAGCAGCCCCAGCATTTT

v_gene: TRBV5-1
len: 15
d_gene: -
abundance: few
j_gene: TRBJ2-2
CDR3aa: CASRTGTTNTGELFF
CDR3nt: TGCGCCAGCAGAACCGGGACAACGAACACCGGGGAGCTGTTTTTT

v_gene: TRBV9
len: 14
d_gene: TRBD1
abundance: -
j_gene: TRBJ1-2
CDR3aa: CASSVGGQGIGYTF
CDR3nt: TGTGCCAGCAGCGTAGGGGGACAGGGTATTGGCTACACCTTC

v_gene: TRBV14
len: 17
d_gene: -
abundance: -
j_gene: TRBJ1-4
CDR3aa: CASSQGPRGGVNEKLFF
CDR3nt: TGTGCCAGCAGCCAAGGCCCTCGTGGAGGGGTTAATGAAAAACTGTTTTTT

v_gene: TRBV12-3/TRBV12-4
len: 13
d_gene: -
abundance: -
j_gene: TRBJ1-1
CDR3aa: CASSPPMNTEAFF
CDR3nt: TGTGCCAGCAGTCCCCCCATGAACACTGAAGCTTTCTTT

v_gene: TRBV6-6
len: 12
d_gene: TRBD2
abundance: -
j_gene: TRBJ2-1
CDR3aa: CASSGGVNEQFF
CDR3nt: TGTGCCAGCAGCGGGGGGGTCAATGAGCAGTTCTTC

v_gene: TRBV15
len: 14
d_gene: -
abundance: -
j_gene: TRBJ2-7
CDR3aa: CATSRDGGRDEQYF
CDR3nt: TGTGCCACCAGCAGGGACGGGGGGCGCGACGAGCAGTACTTC

v_gene: TRBV6-4
len: 13
d_gene: -
abundance: -
j_gene: TRBJ1-4
CDR3aa: CASTRDKPGGVFF
CDR3nt: TGTGCCAGCACGAGGGACAAACCGGGGGGGGTGTTTTTT

v_gene: TRBV5-6
len: 13
d_gene: -
abundance: -
j_gene: TRBJ1-1
CDR3aa: CASSFGAGTEAFF
CDR3nt: TGTGCCAGCAGCTTTGGAGCGGGCACTGAAGCTTTCTTT

v_gene: TRBV3-1/TRBV3-2
len: 17
d_gene: -
abundance: -
j_gene: TRBJ1-5
CDR3aa: CASSQTQAPYSNQPQHF
CDR3nt: TGTGCCAGCAGCCAAACCCAAGCCCCCTATAGCAATCAGCCCCAGCATTTT

v_gene: TRBV28
len: 18
d_gene: TRBD1
abundance: -
j_gene: TRBJ1-3
CDR3aa: CASRAPGQGAIYGNTIYF
CDR3nt: TGTGCCAGCAGGGCTCCGGGACAGGGGGCAATTTATGGAAACACCATATATTTT

v_gene: TRBV25-1
len: 15
d_gene: -
abundance: -
j_gene: TRBJ1-3
CDR3aa: CASSESRFSGNTIYF
CDR3nt: TGTGCCAGCAGTGAATCGAGGTTCTCTGGAAACACCATATATTTT

v_gene: TRBV18
len: 16
d_gene: -
abundance: -
j_gene: TRBJ1-5
CDR3aa: CASSPQGMGGNQPQHF
CDR3nt: TGTGCCAGCTCCCCTCAGGGGATGGGCGGCAATCAGCCCCAGCATTTT

v_gene: TRBV11-2
len: 16
d_gene: TRBD1
abundance: few
j_gene: TRBJ2-7
CDR3aa: CASSPRTGLSSYEQYF
CDR3nt: TGTGCCAGCAGCCCGCGGACAGGGTTAAGTTCCTACGAGCAGTACTTC

v_gene: TRBV5-6
len: 15
d_gene: -
abundance: -
j_gene: TRBJ1-3
CDR3aa: CASSLIRFSGNTIYF
CDR3nt: TGTGCCAGCAGCTTAATCAGGTTCTCTGGAAACACCATATATTTT

v_gene: TRBV19
len: 12
d_gene: -
abundance: few
j_gene: TRBJ1-1
CDR3aa: CASSTPPGEAFF
CDR3nt: TGTGCCAGTAGTACCCCCCCGGGGGAAGCTTTCTTT

v_gene: TRBV7-9
len: 12
d_gene: -
abundance: -
j_gene: TRBJ2-3
CDR3aa: CASTSGTDTQYF
CDR3nt: TGTGCCAGCACTTCCGGCACAGATACGCAGTATTTT

v_gene: TRBV15
len: 16
d_gene: -
abundance: -
j_gene: TRBJ1-5
CDR3aa: CATSREYGSSNQPQHF
CDR3nt: TGTGCCACCAGCAGAGAGTATGGCAGTAGCAATCAGCCCCAGCATTTT

v_gene: TRBV19
len: 17
d_gene: TRBD1
abundance: once
j_gene: TRBJ1-3
CDR3aa: CASLRTDRTWSGNTIYF
CDR3nt: TGTGCCAGTTTACGAACGGACAGGACATGGTCTGGAAACACCATATATTTT

v_gene: TRBV7-9
len: 18
d_gene: TRBD1
abundance: once
j_gene: TRBJ1-1
CDR3aa: CASSLTPRDRGRTGEAFF
CDR3nt: TGTGCCAGCAGCTTAACTCCCCGGGACAGGGGGCGGACGGGTGAAGCTTTCTTT

v_gene: TRBV3-1/TRBV3-2
len: 16
d_gene: TRBD2
abundance: -
j_gene: TRBJ2-5
CDR3aa: CASSQGSSGGIKTQYF
CDR3nt: TGTGCCAGCAGCCAAGGGAGTAGCGGGGGTATAAAGACCCAGTACTTC

v_gene: TRBV5-4
len: 12
d_gene: TRBD1
abundance: -
j_gene: TRBJ2-7
CDR3aa: CASSLQGREQYF
CDR3nt: TGTGCCAGCAGCTTACAGGGGCGCGAGCAGTACTTC

v_gene: TRBV28
len: 14
d_gene: -
abundance: few
j_gene: TRBJ2-1
CDR3aa: CATSVSRGYNEQFF
CDR3nt: TGTGCCACCAGTGTGAGCAGGGGTTACAATGAGCAGTTCTTC

v_gene: TRBV6-5
len: 15
d_gene: -
abundance: -
j_gene: TRBJ1-4
CDR3aa: CASSYSGRVNEKLFF
CDR3nt: TGTGCCAGCAGTTACTCGGGCAGGGTAAATGAAAAACTGTTTTTT

v_gene: TRBV7-9
len: 13
d_gene: -
abundance: -
j_gene: TRBJ1-1
CDR3aa: CASSLARGSEAFF
CDR3nt: TGTGCCAGCAGCTTAGCGCGGGGATCTGAAGCTTTCTTT

v_gene: TRBV4-1
len: 16
d_gene: -
abundance: once
j_gene: TRBJ1-2
CDR3aa: CASSQDNHRDTYGYTF
CDR3nt: TGCGCCAGCAGCCAAGATAACCACCGGGACACCTATGGCTACACCTTC

v_gene: TRBV7-8
len: 14
d_gene: -
abundance: -
j_gene: TRBJ2-5
CDR3aa: CASSTRQGQETQYF
CDR3nt: TGTGCCAGCAGCACCCGACAAGGACAAGAGACCCAGTACTTC

v_gene: TRBV11-2
len: 13
d_gene: -
abundance: -
j_gene: TRBJ1-2
CDR3aa: CASSRDFNYGYTF
CDR3nt: TGTGCCAGCAGCCGCGATTTCAACTATGGCTACACCTTC

v_gene: TRBV15
len: 13
d_gene: TRBD1
abundance: -
j_gene: TRBJ1-2
CDR3aa: CATARDSNYGYTF
CDR3nt: TGTGCCACCGCCCGGGACAGTAACTATGGCTACACCTTC

v_gene: TRBV11-2
len: 14
d_gene: TRBD2
abundance: -
j_gene: TRBJ2-1
CDR3aa: CASRTSGVYNEQFF
CDR3nt: TGTGCCAGCAGAACTAGCGGGGTGTACAATGAGCAGTTCTTC

v_gene: TRBV11-3
len: 15
d_gene: TRBD2
abundance: -
j_gene: TRBJ2-3
CDR3aa: CASSLGGGVTDTQYF
CDR3nt: TGTGCCAGCAGCTTAGGCGGGGGAGTCACAGATACGCAGTATTTT